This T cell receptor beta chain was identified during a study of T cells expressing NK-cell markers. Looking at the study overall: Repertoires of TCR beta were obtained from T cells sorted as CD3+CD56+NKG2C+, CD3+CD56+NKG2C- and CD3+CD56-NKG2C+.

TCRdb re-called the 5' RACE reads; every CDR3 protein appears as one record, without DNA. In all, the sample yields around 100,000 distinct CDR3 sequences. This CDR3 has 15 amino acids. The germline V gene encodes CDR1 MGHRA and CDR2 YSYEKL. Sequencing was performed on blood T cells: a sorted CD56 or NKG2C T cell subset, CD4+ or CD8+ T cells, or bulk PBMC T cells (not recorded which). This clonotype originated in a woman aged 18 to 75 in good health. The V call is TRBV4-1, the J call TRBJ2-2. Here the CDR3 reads CASSQGQRNTGELFF.